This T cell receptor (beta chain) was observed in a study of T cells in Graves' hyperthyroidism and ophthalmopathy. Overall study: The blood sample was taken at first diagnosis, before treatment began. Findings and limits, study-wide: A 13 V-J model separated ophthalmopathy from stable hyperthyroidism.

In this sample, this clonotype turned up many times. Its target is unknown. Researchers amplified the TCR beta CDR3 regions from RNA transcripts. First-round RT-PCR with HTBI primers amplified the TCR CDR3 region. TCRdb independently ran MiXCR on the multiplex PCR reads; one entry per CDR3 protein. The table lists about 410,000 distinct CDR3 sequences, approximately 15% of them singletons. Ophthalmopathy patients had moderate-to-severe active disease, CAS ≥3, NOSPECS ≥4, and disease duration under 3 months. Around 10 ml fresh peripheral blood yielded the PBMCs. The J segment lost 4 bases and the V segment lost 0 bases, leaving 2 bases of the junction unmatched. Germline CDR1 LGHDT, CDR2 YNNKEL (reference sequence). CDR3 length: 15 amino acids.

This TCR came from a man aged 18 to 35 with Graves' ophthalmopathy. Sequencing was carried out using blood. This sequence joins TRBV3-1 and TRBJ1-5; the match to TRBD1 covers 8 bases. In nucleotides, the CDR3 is TGTGCCAGCAGCCAAGACGACAGGGGTAATCAGCCCCAGCATTTT. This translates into CASSQDDRGNQPQHF.